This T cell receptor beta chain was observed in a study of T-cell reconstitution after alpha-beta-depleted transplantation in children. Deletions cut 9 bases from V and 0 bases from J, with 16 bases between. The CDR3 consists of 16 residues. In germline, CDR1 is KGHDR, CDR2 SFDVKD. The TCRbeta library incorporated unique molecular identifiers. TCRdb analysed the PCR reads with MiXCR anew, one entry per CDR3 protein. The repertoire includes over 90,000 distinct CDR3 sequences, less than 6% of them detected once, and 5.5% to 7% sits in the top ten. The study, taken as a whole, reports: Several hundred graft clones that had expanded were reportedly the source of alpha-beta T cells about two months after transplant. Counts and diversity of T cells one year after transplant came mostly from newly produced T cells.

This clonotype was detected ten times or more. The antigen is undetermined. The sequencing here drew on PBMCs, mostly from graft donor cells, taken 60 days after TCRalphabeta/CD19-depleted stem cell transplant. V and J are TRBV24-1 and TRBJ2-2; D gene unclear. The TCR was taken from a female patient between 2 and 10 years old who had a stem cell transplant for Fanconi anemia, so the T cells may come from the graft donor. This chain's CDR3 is CATSTLGLANTGELFF. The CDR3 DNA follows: TGTGCCACCTCAACCTTAGGGTTGGCGAACACCGGGGAGCTGTTTTTT.